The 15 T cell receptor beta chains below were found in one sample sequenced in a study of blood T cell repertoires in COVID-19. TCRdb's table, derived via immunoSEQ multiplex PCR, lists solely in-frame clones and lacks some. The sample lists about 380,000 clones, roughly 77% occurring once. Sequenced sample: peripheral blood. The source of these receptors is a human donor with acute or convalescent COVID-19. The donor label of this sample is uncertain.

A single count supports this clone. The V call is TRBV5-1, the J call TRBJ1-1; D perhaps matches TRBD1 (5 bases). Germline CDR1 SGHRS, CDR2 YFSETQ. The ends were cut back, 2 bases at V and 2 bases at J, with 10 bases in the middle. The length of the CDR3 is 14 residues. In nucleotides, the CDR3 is TGCGCCAGCAGCTTTTGGCAGGGCAACACTGAAGCTTTCTTT. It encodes CASSFWQGNTEAFF.

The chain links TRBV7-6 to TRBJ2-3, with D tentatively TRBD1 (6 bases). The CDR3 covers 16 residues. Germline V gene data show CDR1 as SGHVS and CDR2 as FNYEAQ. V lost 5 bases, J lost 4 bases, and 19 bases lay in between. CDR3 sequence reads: CASSLGQTRLADTQYF. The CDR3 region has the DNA TGTGCCAGCAGCCTCGGACAGACTCGACTGGCAGATACGCAGTATTTT.

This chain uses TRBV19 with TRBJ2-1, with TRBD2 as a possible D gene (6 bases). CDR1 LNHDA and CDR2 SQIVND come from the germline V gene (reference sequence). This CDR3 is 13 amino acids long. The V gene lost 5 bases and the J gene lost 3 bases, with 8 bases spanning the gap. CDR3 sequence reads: CASSWGLYNEQFF. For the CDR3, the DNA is TGTGCCAGTAGTTGGGGACTCTACAATGAGCAGTTCTTC. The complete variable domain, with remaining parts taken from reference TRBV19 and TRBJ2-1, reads DGGITQSPKYLFRKEGQNVTLSCEQNLNHDAMYWYRQDPGQGLRLIYYSQIVNDFQKGDIAEGYSVSREKKESFPLTVTSAQKNPTAFYLCASSWGLYNEQFFGPGTRLTVL.

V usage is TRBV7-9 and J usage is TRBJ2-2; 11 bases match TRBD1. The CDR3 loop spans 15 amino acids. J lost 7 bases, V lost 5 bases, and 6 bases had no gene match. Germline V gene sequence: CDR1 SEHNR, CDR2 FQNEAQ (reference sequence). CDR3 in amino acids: CASSTWTGGYGELFF. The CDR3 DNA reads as TGTGCCAGCAGCACCTGGACAGGGGGCTACGGGGAGCTGTTTTTT.

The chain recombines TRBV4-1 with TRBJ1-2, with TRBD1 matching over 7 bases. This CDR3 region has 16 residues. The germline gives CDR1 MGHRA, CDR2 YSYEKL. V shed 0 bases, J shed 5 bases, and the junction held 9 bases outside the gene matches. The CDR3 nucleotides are TGCGCCAGCAGCCAAGAGTTCGGGACAGATCGTTATGGCTACACCTTC. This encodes CASSQEFGTDRYGYTF.

The CDR3 sequence: CASSPSGTGRVAEQYF. The CDR3 bases are TGTGCCAGCAGTCCAAGCGGGACAGGGAGGGTTGCAGAGCAGTACTTC. The rearrangement links TRBV28 to TRBJ2-7; 9 bases map to TRBD1. V shed 5 bases and J 7 bases; nucleotides not matched to a gene: 15. This CDR3 comprises 16 residues. Per germline, CDR1 MDHEN and CDR2 SYDVKM.

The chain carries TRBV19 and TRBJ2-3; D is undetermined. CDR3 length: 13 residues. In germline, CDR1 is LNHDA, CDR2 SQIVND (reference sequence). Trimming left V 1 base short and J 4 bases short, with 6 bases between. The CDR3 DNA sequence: TGTGCCAGTAGTATAGGCGTCCCAGATACGCAGTATTTT. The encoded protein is CASSIGVPDTQYF.

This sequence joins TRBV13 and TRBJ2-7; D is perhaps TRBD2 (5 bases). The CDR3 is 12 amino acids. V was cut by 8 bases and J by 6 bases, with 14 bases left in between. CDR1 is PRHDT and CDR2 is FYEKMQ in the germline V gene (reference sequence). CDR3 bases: TGTGCCAGCTCACTAGGGCCCCGCGAGCAGTACTTC. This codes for CASSLGPREQYF. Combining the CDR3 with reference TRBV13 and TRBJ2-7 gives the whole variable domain AAGVIQSPRHLIKEKRETATLKCYPIPRHDTVYWYQQGPGQDPQFLISFYEKMQSDKGSIPDRFSAQQFSDYHSELNMSSLELGDSALYFCASSLGPREQYFGPGTRLTVT.

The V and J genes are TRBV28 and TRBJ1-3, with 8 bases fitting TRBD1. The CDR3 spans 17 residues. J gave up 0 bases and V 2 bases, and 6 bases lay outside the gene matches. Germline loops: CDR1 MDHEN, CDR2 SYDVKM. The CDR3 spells CASSLAGGGSSGNTIYF. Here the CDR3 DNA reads TGTGCCAGCAGTTTAGCAGGGGGCGGCTCCTCTGGAAACACCATATATTTT.

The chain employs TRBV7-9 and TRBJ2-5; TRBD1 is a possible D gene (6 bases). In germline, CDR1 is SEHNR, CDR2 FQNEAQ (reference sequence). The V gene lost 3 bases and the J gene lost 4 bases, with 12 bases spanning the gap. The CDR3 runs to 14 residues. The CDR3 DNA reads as TGTGCCAGCAGCTTCACACAGGGTGGAGAGACCCAGTACTTC. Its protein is CASSFTQGGETQYF.

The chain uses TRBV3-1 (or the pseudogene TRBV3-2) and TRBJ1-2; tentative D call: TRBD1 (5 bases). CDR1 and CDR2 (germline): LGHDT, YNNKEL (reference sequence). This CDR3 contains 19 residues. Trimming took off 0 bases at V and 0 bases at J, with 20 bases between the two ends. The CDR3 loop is CASSQDRRQGRGPNYGYTF. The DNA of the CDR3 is TGTGCCAGCAGCCAAGATCGGCGGCAGGGAAGGGGTCCTAACTATGGCTACACCTTC.

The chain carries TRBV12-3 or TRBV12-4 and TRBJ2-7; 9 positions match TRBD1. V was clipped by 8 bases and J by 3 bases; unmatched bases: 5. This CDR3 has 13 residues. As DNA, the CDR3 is TGTGCCAGCTCCACGACAGGGGGCTACGAGCAGTACTTC. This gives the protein CASSTTGGYEQYF.

CDR3 in amino acids: CASSYSGRSYEQYF. The CDR3 nucleotides read TGTGCCAGCAGTTACTCCGGTCGGTCCTACGAGCAGTACTTC. This chain uses TRBV6-6 with TRBJ2-7; D not certain. The CDR3 covers 14 residues. From germline, CDR1 is MNHNY and CDR2 SVGAGI (reference sequence). Trimming stripped 0 bases from V and 1 base from J, with 7 bases between.

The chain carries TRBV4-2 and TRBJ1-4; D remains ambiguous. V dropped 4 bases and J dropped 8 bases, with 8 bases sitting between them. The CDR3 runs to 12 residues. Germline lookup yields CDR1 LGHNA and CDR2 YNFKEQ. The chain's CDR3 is CASSPSQEKLFF. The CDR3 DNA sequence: TGTGCCAGCAGCCCCTCTCAGGAAAAACTGTTTTTT.

The CDR3 DNA sequence: TGTGCCAGCAGCTCTACAGTCCTCGGTGAAGCTTTCTTT. Translating it yields CASSSTVLGEAFF. The gene calls are TRBV2 and TRBJ1-1, with unresolved D. Looked up from germline, CDR1 is SNHLY and CDR2 is FYNNEI. CDR3 length: 13 amino acids. V lost 6 bases and J 7 bases, leaving 15 bases between the germline ends.